This TCR beta chain was sequenced for a study of cytomegalovirus exposure and HLA in healthy donors. Study as a whole: HLA-typed donors contributed 80 million or so unique TCRs, which were held in an early data release.

The donors, nominally healthy at sampling, likely had unrecorded immune exposures. Trimming at V came to 5 bases and at J to 5 bases, leaving 8 bases not matched to a gene. CDR3 length: 14 residues. Germline CDR1 is SGHDT and CDR2 is YYEEEE. Broader study findings: Earlier results showed most TCR beta V segments being productive about 87% or about 30% of the time. Later analysis identified a missense DCLRE1C variant that was linked to TCR beta V- and J-gene trimming.

The study ran its PCR with 60 Vbeta and 13 Jbeta primers. Libraries were prepared by immunoSEQ multiplex PCR; TCRdb keeps only in-frame clonotypes and omits some of them. This sample has over 85,000 clones, with 7.6% found just once. This clone was found a few times. Its specificity is unknown. The source material was PBMCs. This TCR was sampled from a man aged 50-59 years in good health and CMV-seronegative. V and J are TRBV5-6 and TRBJ2-5; 8 nucleotides align to TRBD1. The CDR3 here is CASSRGQGWETQYF. The CDR3 nucleotides read TGTGCCAGCAGTCGCGGACAGGGTTGGGAGACCCAGTACTTC.